The 2 T cell receptor beta chains reported below all come from one sample, sequenced in a study of cytomegalovirus exposure and HLA in healthy donors. TCRdb's table, derived via immunoSEQ multiplex PCR, lists solely in-frame clones and lacks some. The sample has some 140,000 clones; around 85% are singletons. The sequenced sample was PBMCs. The receptors shown here come from a young man in good health and CMV-seronegative.

The chain uses TRBV7-6 and TRBJ1-1; weak D call: TRBD1 (5 bases). Trimming stripped 4 bases from V and 1 base from J, with 7 bases between. The CDR3 has 13 amino acids. In germline, CDR1 is SGHVS, CDR2 FNYEAQ. This CDR3 is CASSSDRNTEAFF. In DNA form, the CDR3 reads TGTGCCAGCAGCTCAGACAGGAACACTGAAGCTTTCTTT.

CDR3 sequence (DNA): TGTGCCAGCAGCGTAGGTGGCGGGCCCCTCTACAATGAGCAGTTCTTC. Its protein is CASSVGGGPLYNEQFF. The chain employs TRBV9 and TRBJ2-1, with D perhaps matching TRBD2 (5 bases). In germline, CDR1 is SGDLS, CDR2 YYNGEE. This CDR3 spans 16 amino acids. V lost 0 bases to trimming and J lost 3 bases, with 13 bases between them.